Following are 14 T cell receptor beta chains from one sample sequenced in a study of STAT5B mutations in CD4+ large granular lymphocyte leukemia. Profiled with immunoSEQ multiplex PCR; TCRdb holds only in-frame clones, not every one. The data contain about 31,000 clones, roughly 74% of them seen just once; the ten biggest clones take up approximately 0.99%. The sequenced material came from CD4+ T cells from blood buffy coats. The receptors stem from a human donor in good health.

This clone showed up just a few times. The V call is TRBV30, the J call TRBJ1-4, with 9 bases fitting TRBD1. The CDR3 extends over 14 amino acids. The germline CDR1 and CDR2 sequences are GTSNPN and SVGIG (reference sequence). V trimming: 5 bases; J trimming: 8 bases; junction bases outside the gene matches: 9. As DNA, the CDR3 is TGTGCCTGGGGACCGGGACAGGGTGTGGAAAAACTGTTTTTT. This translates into CAWGPGQGVEKLFF.

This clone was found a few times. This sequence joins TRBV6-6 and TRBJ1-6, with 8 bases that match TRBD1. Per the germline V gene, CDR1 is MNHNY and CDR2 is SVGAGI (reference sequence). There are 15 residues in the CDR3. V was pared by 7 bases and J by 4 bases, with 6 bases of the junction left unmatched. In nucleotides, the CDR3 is TGTGCCAGCAATGGACAGGGTCGGTATAATTCACCCCTCCACTTT. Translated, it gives CASNGQGRYNSPLHF.

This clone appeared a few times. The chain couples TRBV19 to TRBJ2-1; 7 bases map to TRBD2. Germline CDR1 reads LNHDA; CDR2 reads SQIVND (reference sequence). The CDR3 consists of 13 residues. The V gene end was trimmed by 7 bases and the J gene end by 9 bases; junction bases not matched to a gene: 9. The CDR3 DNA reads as TGTGCCAGTATTTCAAGCGGGAAACGTGAGCAGTTCTTC. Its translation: CASISSGKREQFF.

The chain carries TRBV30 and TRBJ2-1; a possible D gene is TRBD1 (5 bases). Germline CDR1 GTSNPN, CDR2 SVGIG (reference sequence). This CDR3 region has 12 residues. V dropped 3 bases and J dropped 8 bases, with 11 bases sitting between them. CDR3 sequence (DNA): TGTGCCTGGAGGCATGTCAGGGATGAGCAGTTCTTC. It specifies CAWRHVRDEQFF.

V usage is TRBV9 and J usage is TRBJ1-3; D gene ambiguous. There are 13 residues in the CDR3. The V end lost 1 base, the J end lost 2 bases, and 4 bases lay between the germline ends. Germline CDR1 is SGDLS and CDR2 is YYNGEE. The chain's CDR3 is CASSVLTGNTIYF. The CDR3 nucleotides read TGTGCCAGCAGCGTATTAACTGGAAACACCATATATTTT.

CDR3 in amino acids: CASRIQGGGIEKLFF. CDR3 in DNA: TGTGCCAGCAGGATCCAGGGAGGGGGGATTGAAAAACTGTTTTTT. J is TRBJ1-4 and V is TRBV28; possible D gene TRBD1, 6 bases. The germline V gene encodes CDR1 MDHEN and CDR2 SYDVKM. V gave up 6 bases and J gave up 7 bases, with 18 bases separating them. The CDR3 covers 15 residues. Filled out from reference TRBV28 and TRBJ1-4, the complete variable domain reads DVKVTQSSRYLVKRTGEKVFLECVQDMDHENMFWYRQDPGLGLRLIYFSYDVKMKEKGDIPEGYSVSREKKERFSLILESASTNQTSMYLCASRIQGGGIEKLFFGSGTQLSVL.

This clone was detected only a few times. The CDR3 DNA is TGTGCCAGTATCGGGCGGATGAACACTGAAGCTTTCTTT. Its translation is CASIGRMNTEAFF. The chain is built from TRBV28 and TRBJ1-1; D not resolved. The V and J ends lost 9 bases and 0 bases respectively, with 11 bases between them. The germline CDR1 and CDR2 sequences are MDHEN and SYDVKM. The CDR3 is made up of 13 amino acids. The full variable domain, its missing parts supplied by reference TRBV28 and TRBJ1-1, is DVKVTQSSRYLVKRTGEKVFLECVQDMDHENMFWYRQDPGLGLRLIYFSYDVKMKEKGDIPEGYSVSREKKERFSLILESASTNQTSMYLCASIGRMNTEAFFGQGTRLTVV.

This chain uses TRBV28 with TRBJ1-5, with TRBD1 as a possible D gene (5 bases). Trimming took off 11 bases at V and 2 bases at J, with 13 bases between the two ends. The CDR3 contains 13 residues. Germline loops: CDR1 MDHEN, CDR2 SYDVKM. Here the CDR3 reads CALRGNRNQPQHF. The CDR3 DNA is TGTGCCTTACGGGGCAACCGCAATCAGCCCCAGCATTTT.

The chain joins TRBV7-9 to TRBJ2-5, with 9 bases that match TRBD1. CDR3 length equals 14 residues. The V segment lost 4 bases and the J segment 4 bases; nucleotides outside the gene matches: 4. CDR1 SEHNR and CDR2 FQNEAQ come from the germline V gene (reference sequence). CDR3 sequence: CASSSDRGGETQYF. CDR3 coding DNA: TGTGCCAGCAGCTCGGACAGGGGTGGAGAGACCCAGTACTTC.

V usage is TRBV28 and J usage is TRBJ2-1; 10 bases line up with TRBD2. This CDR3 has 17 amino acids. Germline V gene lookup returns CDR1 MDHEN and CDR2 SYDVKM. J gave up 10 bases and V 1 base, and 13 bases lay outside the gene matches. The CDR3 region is CASSLYISGGASREQFF. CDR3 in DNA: TGTGCCAGCAGTTTATATATAAGCGGGGGGGCCTCAAGAGAGCAGTTCTTC.

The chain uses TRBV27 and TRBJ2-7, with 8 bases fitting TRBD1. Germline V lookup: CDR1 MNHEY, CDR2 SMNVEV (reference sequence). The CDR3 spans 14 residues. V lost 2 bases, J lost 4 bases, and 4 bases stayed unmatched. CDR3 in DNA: TGTGCCAGCAGTTTAAAGGGGGACAGGTACGAGCAGTACTTC. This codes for CASSLKGDRYEQYF.

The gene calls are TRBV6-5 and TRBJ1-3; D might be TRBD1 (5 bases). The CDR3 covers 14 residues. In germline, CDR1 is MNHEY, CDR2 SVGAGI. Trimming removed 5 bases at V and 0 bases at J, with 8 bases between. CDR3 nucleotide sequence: TGTGCCAGCAGTACAGGAGTCTCTGGAAACACCATATATTTT. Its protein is CASSTGVSGNTIYF.

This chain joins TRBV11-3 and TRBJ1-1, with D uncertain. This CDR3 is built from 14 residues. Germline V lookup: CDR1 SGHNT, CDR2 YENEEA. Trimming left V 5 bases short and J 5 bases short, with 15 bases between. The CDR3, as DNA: TGTGCCAGCAGCCCGGACCCGGGAGGGACTGAAGCTTTCTTT. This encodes CASSPDPGGTEAFF.

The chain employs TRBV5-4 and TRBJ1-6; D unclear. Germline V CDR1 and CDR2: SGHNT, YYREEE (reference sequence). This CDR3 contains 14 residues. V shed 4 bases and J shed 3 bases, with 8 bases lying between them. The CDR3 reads CASSGRDYNSPLHF. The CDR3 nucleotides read TGTGCCAGCAGCGGCCGAGACTATAATTCACCCCTCCACTTT.